In this sample, the clone carrying this T cell receptor (beta chain) turned up a few times. The entry originates in a study of T-cell reconstitution after alpha-beta-depleted transplantation in children. As it was prepared, the TCRbeta library received unique molecular identifiers. One entry per CDR3 protein results from TCRdb running MiXCR on the PCR reads. Among about 500,000 distinct CDR3 sequences listed, about 33% were seen once. Sequenced material: PBMCs from the stem cell graft donor, taken from the stem cell graft. The source is a human donor who donated a stem cell graft to a child with aplastic anemia.

DNA of the CDR3: TGTGCCAGCAGAACCGGGACAGGGTATAATTCACCCCTCCACTTT. This codes for CASRTGTGYNSPLHF. The chain joins TRBV6-1 to TRBJ1-6, with 9 bases fitting TRBD1. Germline lookup yields CDR1 MNHNS and CDR2 SASEGT. This CDR3 is 15 amino acids long. Germline trimming cut 6 bases from V and 4 bases from J; bases unmatched to any gene: 4.